Below are 13 T cell receptor beta chains sequenced from a single sample in a study of Graves' ophthalmopathy and Graves' hyperthyroidism. The sequenced template was RNA, covering the TCR beta CDR3 region. In the first round, RT-PCR was carried out with HTBI primers, and a multiplex PCR formed the second round. TCRdb called the multiplex PCR reads again in MiXCR, with one record for every CDR3 protein. The sample lists under 800,000 distinct CDR3 sequences, around a fifth seen once, with around 6.5% in the top ten. Sequenced material: peripheral blood. These receptors originate from a woman aged 18-29 years with stable Graves' hyperthyroidism. Some clones in this sample may be carry-over from other donors' samples.

This clonotype was counted ten times or more. The J gene is TRBJ1-2, the V gene TRBV28; D may be TRBD1 (5 bases). V dropped 5 bases and J dropped 4 bases, with 11 bases sitting between them. Germline-derived CDR1 and CDR2 are MDHEN and SYDVKM. This CDR3 has 13 residues. CDR3 region: CASSTGTPYGYTF. The DNA of the CDR3 is TGTGCCAGCAGTACGGGGACGCCCTATGGCTACACCTTC.

This clonotype was observed many times. The genes are TRBV10-3 and TRBJ1-2, with D tentatively TRBD1 (6 bases). CDR3 length: 14 residues. The germline V gene encodes CDR1 ENHRY and CDR2 SYGVKD. V lost 0 bases to trimming and J lost 8 bases, with 13 bases between them. CDR3 loop: CAISESKQGNGYTF. Written as DNA, the CDR3 is TGTGCCATCAGTGAGTCGAAACAGGGCAACGGCTACACCTTC.

The chain has TRBV11-2 and TRBJ2-7; the D is unclear. The V end lost 5 bases, the J end lost 1 base, and 12 bases lay between the germline ends. CDR3 size: 14 residues. Per germline, CDR1 SGHAT and CDR2 FQNNGV. The CDR3 coding sequence is TGTGCCAGCAGCAACGACCGATTGTCCTACGAGCAGTACTTC. Translated, it gives CASSNDRLSYEQYF.

This clonotype has a count of ten or more. The CDR3 region is CASTNASGQGALGNTEAFF. The CDR3 DNA is TGTGCCAGCACCAACGCGTCGGGACAGGGGGCTTTAGGGAACACTGAAGCTTTCTTT. This sequence joins TRBV25-1 and TRBJ1-1, with 12 bases fitting TRBD1. The ends lost 7 bases at V and 1 base at J; junction bases unmatched: 16. Per germline, CDR1 MGHDK and CDR2 SYGVNS. The CDR3 covers 19 residues.

The V gene is TRBV19, the J gene TRBJ2-2, with no clear D. Germline loops: CDR1 LNHDA, CDR2 SQIVND (reference sequence). The CDR3 runs 13 residues. V lost 8 bases and J 1 base, leaving 8 bases between the germline ends. The CDR3 region is CASVTWNTGELFF. The DNA for the CDR3 is TGTGCCAGTGTCACGTGGAACACCGGGGAGCTGTTTTTT.

The table lists this clonotype with a count of one. The chain employs TRBV6-5 and TRBJ2-5, with 8 bases identical to TRBD1. The CDR3 consists of 15 residues. The germline V gene encodes CDR1 MNHEY and CDR2 SVGAGI. Losses at the gene ends were 2 bases for V and 6 bases for J; bases not matched to a gene: 8. The CDR3 protein is CASSYVPGGLKTQYF. Here the CDR3 DNA reads TGTGCCAGCAGTTACGTTCCAGGGGGCTTGAAGACCCAGTACTTC.

This clonotype was seen many times. The J gene is TRBJ1-1, the V gene TRBV12-3 or TRBV12-4; possibly TRBD1 for D (5 bases). V was pared by 6 bases and J by 5 bases, with 10 bases between. The CDR3 has 12 amino acids. For the CDR3, the DNA is TGTGCCAGCAGCCCAACAGGTACTGAAGCTTTCTTT. This encodes CASSPTGTEAFF.

This clonotype was seen only a few times. This chain links TRBV7-2 with TRBJ1-1; 7 bases are shared with TRBD1. The germline V gene has CDR1 SGHTA and CDR2 FQGNSA. V trimming: 5 bases; J trimming: 7 bases; junction bases outside the gene matches: 4. This CDR3 region has 12 residues. The CDR3 DNA reads TGTGCCAGCAGCAAGGACAGGCTTGAAGCTTTCTTT. Translating it yields CASSKDRLEAFF.

At least ten counts were recorded for this clonotype. This chain links TRBV30 with TRBJ2-5; D might be TRBD1 or TRBD2, each matching 6 bases. Trimming took 5 bases from V and 3 from J, leaving 10 bases between them. CDR1 is GTSNPN, CDR2 SVGIG, per germline (reference sequence). CDR3 length equals 12 residues. In DNA form, the CDR3 reads TGTGCCTGGGGGAGGACAGAAGAGACCCAGTACTTC. It translates to CAWGRTEETQYF.

V and J are TRBV12-3 or TRBV12-4 and TRBJ1-1; 9 bases are a match to TRBD1. V gave up 4 bases and J gave up 5 bases; unmatched junction bases: 8. The CDR3 runs to 15 residues. In DNA, the CDR3 is TGTGCCAGCAGTTCCTACGGGACAGGGAGGACTGAAGCTTTCTTT. It encodes CASSSYGTGRTEAFF.

This clonotype has a count of ten or more. The rearrangement joins TRBV11-2 to TRBJ1-1; D possibly corresponds to TRBD1 (5 bases). Germline V gene lookup returns CDR1 SGHAT and CDR2 FQNNGV. The CDR3 spans 12 residues. V was clipped by 8 bases and J by 11 bases, with 18 bases between them. The DNA of the CDR3 is TGTGCCAGCCGGTTGGGGACGGTTTCGGCTTTCTTT. Protein: CASRLGTVSAFF.

A few counts support this clonotype. This CDR3 is CASSLGVGNNSPLHF. The CDR3 region has the DNA TGTGCCAGCAGCTTGGGGGTAGGGAATAATTCACCCCTCCACTTT. The chain uses TRBV5-4 and TRBJ1-6; D is undetermined. The length of the CDR3 is 15 residues. V lost 0 bases and J lost 5, with 9 bases in between. Looked up from germline, CDR1 is SGHNT and CDR2 is YYREEE (reference sequence).

V gene TRBV6-1 combines with J gene TRBJ1-2; TRBD1 matches at 7 bases. The CDR3 totals 14 residues. Per the germline V gene, CDR1 is MNHNS and CDR2 is SASEGT. Losses at the gene ends were 6 bases for V and 7 bases for J; bases not matched to a gene: 11. The CDR3 DNA reads TGTGCCAGCAGCCTGAACAGGGGTATAGGTGGCTACACCTTC. It translates to CASSLNRGIGGYTF.